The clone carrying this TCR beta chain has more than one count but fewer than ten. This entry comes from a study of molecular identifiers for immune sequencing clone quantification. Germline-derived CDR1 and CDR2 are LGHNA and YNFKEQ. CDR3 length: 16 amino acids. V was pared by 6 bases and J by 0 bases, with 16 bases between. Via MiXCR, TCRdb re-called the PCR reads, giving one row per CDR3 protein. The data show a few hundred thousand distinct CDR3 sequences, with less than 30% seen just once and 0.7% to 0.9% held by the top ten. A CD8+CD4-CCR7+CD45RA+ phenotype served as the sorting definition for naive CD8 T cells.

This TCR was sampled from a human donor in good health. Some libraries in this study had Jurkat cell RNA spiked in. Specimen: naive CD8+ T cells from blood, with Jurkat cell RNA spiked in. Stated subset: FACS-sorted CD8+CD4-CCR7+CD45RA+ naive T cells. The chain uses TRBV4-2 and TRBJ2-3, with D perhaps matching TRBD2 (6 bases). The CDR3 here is CASSYTGSGSTDTQYF. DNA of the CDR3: TGTGCCAGCAGTTACACGGGCAGCGGGAGCACAGATACGCAGTATTTT.